What follows are 30 T cell receptor beta chains derived from one specimen sequenced in a study of breast tumors, draining lymph nodes, adjacent tissues. Samples came from axillary lymph nodes draining the breast cancer. TCRdb used MiXCR to reprocess the multiplex PCR reads, holding one entry per CDR3 protein. The table includes around 150,000 distinct CDR3 sequences, about 31% detected once. Sequencing was done on a sample of axillary lymph node tissue. The receptors come from a female donor with breast cancer. Some clones in this sample may be carry-over from other donors' samples.

The V call is TRBV6-5, the J call TRBJ1-1; perhaps TRBD1 as D (6 bases). The CDR3 is 15 amino acids. V was trimmed by 6 bases and J by 1 base, leaving 15 bases between them. Germline V gives CDR1 MNHEY, CDR2 SVGAGI. CDR3 DNA sequence: TGTGCCAGCAGACCCCCGAGAGGGGGGAACACTGAAGCTTTCTTT. This codes for CASRPPRGGNTEAFF.

This clonotype has a count of ten or more. The rearrangement uses TRBV5-1 and TRBJ2-5; D is uncertain. The V end lost 4 bases, the J end lost 4 bases, and 14 bases lay between the germline ends. This CDR3 contains 14 residues. Germline-derived CDR1 and CDR2 are SGHRS and YFSETQ. The CDR3: CASSPWTDRETQYF. The CDR3 DNA reads TGCGCCAGCAGCCCCTGGACGGATAGAGAGACCCAGTACTTC.

The V and J genes are TRBV12-3 or TRBV12-4 and TRBJ2-5; D is unresolved. Trimming pared 5 bases from V and 1 base from J, leaving 11 bases between. CDR3 length: 14 residues. Written as DNA, the CDR3 is TGTGCCAGCAGTCCCTTTGTAGGCCAAGAGACCCAGTACTTC. It specifies CASSPFVGQETQYF.

This clonotype came up a few times. This sequence joins TRBV6-6 and TRBJ1-1; 9 nucleotides match TRBD1. Per the germline V gene, CDR1 is MNHNY and CDR2 is SVGAGI (reference sequence). The CDR3 covers 15 residues. The ends lost 6 bases at V and 1 base at J; junction bases unmatched: 6. CDR3: CASSRGTGPNTEAFF. The CDR3 DNA reads as TGTGCCAGCAGCCGAGGGACAGGGCCGAACACTGAAGCTTTCTTT.

On this clonotype itself: The CDR3 carries no conserved terminal phenylalanine or tryptophan, so it likely arises from a read error. No DNA is shown, since the ends of the CDR3 on it are uncertain; the CDR3 is the one TCRdb lists. V is TRBV11-2 and J is TRBJ2-5. The CDR3 is 13 residues long, counting both termini. Germline V gives CDR1 SGHAT, CDR2 FQNNGV. The CDR3 region is CASSSLPQETRYL.

In the case of this clonotype: Germline is not matched at one junction end, which may reflect a read error. V gene TRBV7-2 combines with J gene TRBJ2-3; D possibly corresponds to TRBD2 (6 bases). The CDR3 totals 15 residues. Looked up from germline, CDR1 is SGHTA and CDR2 is FQGNSA. The CDR3 sequence is CASSLGGGFTDTQHF. CDR3 sequence (DNA): TGTGCCAGCAGCTTAGGAGGAGGGTTCACAGATACGCAGCACTTT.

This clonotype was seen at least ten times. This CDR3 is missing its conserved last phenylalanine or tryptophan, likely due to a read error. The rearrangement uses TRBV20-1 and TRBJ1-2; D is unresolved. V lost 3 bases and J 7 bases, leaving 21 bases between the germline ends. This CDR3 comprises 15 residues. Germline loops: CDR1 DFQATT, CDR2 SNEGSKA (reference sequence). The chain's CDR3 is CSARPSGEGVAGYTL. Written as DNA, the CDR3 is TGCAGTGCTAGGCCCTCCGGAGAGGGCGTCGCTGGCTACACCCTC.

Many counts were recorded for this clonotype. The chain couples TRBV28 to TRBJ2-1; TRBD1 might be the D (5 bases). The CDR3 totals 12 residues. Germline values: CDR1 MDHEN, CDR2 SYDVKM. Deletions cut 8 bases from V and 5 bases from J, with 10 bases between. CDR3 protein: CASGLGDNEQFF. The CDR3 DNA reads TGTGCCAGCGGATTAGGGGACAATGAGCAGTTCTTC.

This clonotype was observed at least ten times. This rearrangement joins TRBV12-3 or TRBV12-4 to TRBJ1-6; a weak D match, TRBD1 (5 bases). The CDR3 is made up of 14 amino acids. Trimming took 7 bases from V and 2 from J, leaving 9 bases between them. In DNA form, the CDR3 reads TGTGCCAGCAAACAGGTTGCCTATAATTCACCCCTCCACTTT. This translates into CASKQVAYNSPLHF.

This clonotype was counted a few times. V gene TRBV18 combines with J gene TRBJ2-3; D is undetermined. Germline V lookup: CDR1 KGHSH, CDR2 LQKENI. The ends were cut back, 0 bases at V and 0 bases at J, with 10 bases in the middle. This CDR3 is 16 amino acids long. CDR3 sequence: CASSPPGRTSTDTQYF. DNA of the CDR3: TGTGCCAGCTCACCACCGGGCAGAACTAGCACAGATACGCAGTATTTT.

This clonotype was counted ten times or more. V gene TRBV5-1 combines with J gene TRBJ2-5; 7 bases line up with TRBD1. Germline-derived CDR1 and CDR2 are SGHRS and YFSETQ. Trimming at V came to 5 bases and at J to 4 bases, leaving 8 bases not matched to a gene. This CDR3 region has 14 residues. CDR3 sequence: CASRTLQGRETQYF. For the CDR3, the DNA is TGCGCCAGCAGGACCTTACAGGGGCGAGAGACCCAGTACTTC.

The rearrangement links TRBV7-9 to TRBJ1-1, with D tentatively TRBD1 (5 bases). The CDR3 runs 16 residues. The V end was cut by 5 bases, the J end by 2 bases, with 18 bases between. Germline V lookup: CDR1 SEHNR, CDR2 FQNEAQ (reference sequence). CDR3 nucleotide sequence: TGTGCCAGCAGCGTAAGAGTGGGACTAACAAACACTGAAGCTTTCTTT. It is translated as CASSVRVGLTNTEAFF.

This clonotype was recorded at least ten times. The chain combines TRBV30 with TRBJ1-2; 11 positions agree with TRBD1. This CDR3 spans 14 amino acids. Trimming cost V 3 bases and J 4 bases; bases outside gene matches: 4. The germline V gene has CDR1 GTSNPN and CDR2 SVGIG (reference sequence). The CDR3 DNA sequence: TGTGCCTGGAGACCGGGACAGGGGGGCTATGGCTACACCTTC. Residues: CAWRPGQGGYGYTF.

This clonotype was picked up many times. The chain joins TRBV6-5 to TRBJ1-6, with TRBD1 as a possible D gene (6 bases). The CDR3 covers 15 residues. CDR1 and CDR2 (germline): MNHEY, SVGAGI. Trimming removed 6 bases at V and 5 bases at J, with 14 bases between. The CDR3 DNA reads TGTGCCAGCAGAGGGGGGGGGACAAATAATTCACCCCTCCACTTT. Translating gives CASRGGGTNNSPLHF.

The chain combines TRBV9 with TRBJ2-5; D is ambiguous. The length of the CDR3 is 10 residues. V was trimmed by 4 bases and J by 14 bases, leaving 12 bases between them. Germline V lookup: CDR1 SGDLS, CDR2 YYNGEE. DNA for the CDR3: TGTGCCAGCAGCCCCGCAGCAGCTTACTTC. Protein product: CASSPAAAYF.

For this clonotype: A much larger clonotype is one base distant, so this may be a read error. The chain has TRBV28 and TRBJ2-2; the D is unclear. The ends were cut back, 7 bases at V and 8 bases at J, with 8 bases in the middle. Germline assignment: CDR1 MDHEN and CDR2 SYDVKM. The CDR3 has 11 amino acids. CDR3 bases: TGTGCCAGCAAGACGATTGGGGAGCTGTTTTTT. The encoded protein is CASKTIGELFF.

This clonotype was found many times. The V gene is TRBV6-5, the J gene TRBJ2-7, with TRBD1 matching 7 bases. With V trimmed by 0 bases and J by 0 bases, 2 bases remained unmatched. In germline, CDR1 is MNHEY, CDR2 SVGAGI. CDR3 size: 15 residues. The CDR3 spells CASSYSTGSSYEQYF. CDR3 sequence (DNA): TGTGCCAGCAGTTACTCGACAGGGAGCTCCTACGAGCAGTACTTC.

Remarks on this clonotype: A much more abundant neighbour one base away suggests this may be a read error. This chain connects TRBV28 to TRBJ2-7; D unclear. The V gene's germline CDR1 is MDHEN and CDR2 SYDVKM. This CDR3 is 15 amino acids long. As DNA, the CDR3 is TGTGCCGGCAGTTCGGACGGGTCGCGCAGCTACGAGCAGTACTTC. This gives the protein CAGSSDGSRSYEQYF.

The sample holds a few counts of this clonotype. This sequence joins TRBV12-3 or TRBV12-4 and TRBJ1-1; a weak D match, TRBD1 (5 bases). The CDR3 loop spans 11 amino acids. Trimming stripped 7 bases from V and 10 bases from J, with 13 bases between. The CDR3: CASTWGTAAFF. DNA for the CDR3: TGTGCCAGCACCTGGGGGACGGCAGCTTTCTTT.

As to this clonotype: It is likely a read error, because the conserved phenylalanine at the end of the CDR3 is missing. The DNA is left out, because the CDR3 cannot be placed on it with certainty; the CDR3 is given as TCRdb lists it. This chain uses TRBV29-1 with TRBJ1-6. CDR1 and CDR2 (germline): SQVTM, ANQGSEA. The CDR3 extends over 13 residues, inclusive of both ends. The CDR3 loop reads CSVRAQSNSPLPL.

There are many counts of this clonotype. CDR3 coding DNA: TGCGCCAGCAGCTCGCTCCCATGGGGGGGGCTAGGGTCGCACTCGCAGTATTTT. Amino acids: CASSSLPWGGLGSHSQYF. The chain recombines TRBV4-1 with TRBJ2-3, with D tentatively TRBD2 (7 bases). Germline CDR1 MGHRA, CDR2 YSYEKL. V lost 5 bases, J lost 10 bases, and 31 bases lay in between. CDR3 length equals 18 residues.

The V call is TRBV29-1, the J call TRBJ1-1; D gene ambiguous. The germline V gene encodes CDR1 SQVTM and CDR2 ANQGSEA. CDR3 length equals 11 residues. CDR3 nucleotides: TGCAGTTCGGTTGTAGGTACTGAAGCTTTCTTT. Amino acid sequence: CSSVVGTEAFF. The full variable domain, in which reference TRBV29-1 and TRBJ1-1 provide the parts outside the CDR3, is SAVISQKPSRDICQRGTSLTIQCQVDSQVTMMFWYRQQPGQSLTLIATANQGSEATYESGFVIDKFPISRPNLTFSTLTVSNMSPEDSSIYLCSSVVGTEAFFGQGTRLTVV.

At least ten counts were recorded for this clonotype. This chain connects TRBV6-4 to TRBJ2-1, with 10 bases matching TRBD2. CDR3 length: 19 amino acids. The junction had 13 bases not matched to a gene; V was cut back by 5 bases and J by 0 bases. The germline V gene encodes CDR1 MRHNA and CDR2 SNTAGT. The CDR3 loop reads CASSHPLAGEVNSYNEQFF. In nucleotides, the CDR3 is TGTGCCAGCAGTCACCCCCTAGCGGGGGAGGTCAACTCCTACAATGAGCAGTTCTTC.

This clonotype was counted many times. The chain carries TRBV10-3 and TRBJ2-7, with D hard to call. This CDR3 comprises 14 residues. V dropped 0 bases and J dropped 5 bases, with 11 bases sitting between them. The germline CDR1 and CDR2 sequences are ENHRY and SYGVKD. The CDR3 DNA reads TGTGCCATCAGTGAGTCCAGGCCCTGGGACGAGCAGTACGTC. Translating gives CAISESRPWDEQYV.

This clonotype was observed many times. The junction shows a germline mismatch at one end, possibly a read error. The V call is TRBV15, the J call TRBJ2-7; D ambiguous. The CDR3 runs to 14 residues. In germline, CDR1 is LNHNV, CDR2 YYDKDF (reference sequence). For the CDR3, the DNA is TGTGCCACCAGCAGAGATAAGAAATCCTCCGAGCAGTACTTC. It codes for CATSRDKKSSEQYF.

The table lists this clonotype with many counts. This chain links TRBV2 with TRBJ1-6; TRBD1 matches at 8 bases. The CDR3 has 16 amino acids. Looked up from germline, CDR1 is SNHLY and CDR2 is FYNNEI. The ends lost 7 bases at V and 0 bases at J; junction bases unmatched: 5. CDR3 amino acids: CASNRDRRSYNSPLHF. For the CDR3, the DNA is TGTGCCAGCAACAGGGACAGGCGCTCCTATAATTCACCCCTCCACTTT.

There are many counts of this clonotype. A much larger clone sits a single nucleotide away, making a read error possible. The chain joins TRBV20-1 to TRBJ2-7, with D unresolved. The CDR3 contains 11 residues. Germline assignment: CDR1 DFQATT and CDR2 SNEGSKA (reference sequence). CDR3 sequence reads: CSARLLFEQSF. CDR3 sequence (DNA): TGCAGTGCTAGATTACTGTTCGAGCAGTCCTTC.

Ten or more counts support this clonotype. The V and J genes are TRBV4-3 and TRBJ2-1; maybe TRBD1 (5 bases). V was clipped by 0 bases and J by 2 bases, with 11 bases between them. This CDR3 has 16 amino acids. Looked up from germline, CDR1 is LGHNA and CDR2 is YSLEER. CDR3 region: CASSQDGRVAYNEQFF. The CDR3 bases are TGCGCCAGCAGCCAAGACGGCAGGGTGGCCTACAATGAGCAGTTCTTC.

Ten or more counts support this clonotype. The V gene is TRBV9, the J gene TRBJ2-5, with D unresolved. The V end lost 3 bases, the J end lost 5 bases, and 14 bases lay between the germline ends. CDR1 and CDR2 from the germline V gene are SGDLS and YYNGEE. The CDR3 has 14 amino acids. CDR3 nucleotides: TGTGCCAGCAGCGGGAAAACTACCCAGGAGACCCAGTACTTC. Translation: CASSGKTTQETQYF.

This clonotype has ten or more counts. The CDR3 coding sequence is TGTGCCAGCAGTGTAACCCGGACAGCTTATAGCAATCAGCCCCAGCATTTT. As protein: CASSVTRTAYSNQPQHF. The V and J genes are TRBV28 and TRBJ1-5, with a possible D match to TRBD1 (6 bases). V was trimmed by 5 bases and J by 0 bases, leaving 17 bases between them. Per the germline V gene, CDR1 is MDHEN and CDR2 is SYDVKM. The CDR3 spans 17 residues.